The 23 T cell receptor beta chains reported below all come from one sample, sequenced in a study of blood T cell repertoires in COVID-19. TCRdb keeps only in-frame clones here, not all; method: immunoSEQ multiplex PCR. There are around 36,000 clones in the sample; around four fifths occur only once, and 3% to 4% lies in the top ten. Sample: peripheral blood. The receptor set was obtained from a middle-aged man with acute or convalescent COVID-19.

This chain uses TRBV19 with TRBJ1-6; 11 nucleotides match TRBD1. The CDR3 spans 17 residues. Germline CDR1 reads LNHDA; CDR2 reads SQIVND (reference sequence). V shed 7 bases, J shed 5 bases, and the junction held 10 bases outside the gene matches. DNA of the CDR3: TGTGCCAGTACCGTCTCCGGACAGGGGGCAGATAATTCACCCCTCCACTTT. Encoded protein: CASTVSGQGADNSPLHF.

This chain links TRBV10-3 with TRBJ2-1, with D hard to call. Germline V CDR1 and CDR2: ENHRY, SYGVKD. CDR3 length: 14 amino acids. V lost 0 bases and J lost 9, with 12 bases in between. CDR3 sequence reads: CAISESSPVIEQFF. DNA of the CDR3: TGTGCCATCAGTGAGTCGTCCCCGGTCATTGAGCAGTTCTTC.

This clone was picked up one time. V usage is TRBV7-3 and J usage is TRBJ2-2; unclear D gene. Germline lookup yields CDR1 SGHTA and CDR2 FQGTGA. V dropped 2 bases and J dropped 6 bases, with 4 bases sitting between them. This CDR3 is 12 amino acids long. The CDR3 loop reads CASSLRAGELFF. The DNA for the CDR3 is TGTGCCAGCAGCTTACGAGCCGGGGAGCTGTTTTTT.

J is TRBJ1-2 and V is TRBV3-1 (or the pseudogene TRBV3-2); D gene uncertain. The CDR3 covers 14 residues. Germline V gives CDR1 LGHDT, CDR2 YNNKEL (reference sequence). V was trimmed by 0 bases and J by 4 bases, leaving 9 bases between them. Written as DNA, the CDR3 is TGTGCCAGCAGCCAAGAAGCAGGCTTCTATGGCTACACCTTC. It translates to CASSQEAGFYGYTF.

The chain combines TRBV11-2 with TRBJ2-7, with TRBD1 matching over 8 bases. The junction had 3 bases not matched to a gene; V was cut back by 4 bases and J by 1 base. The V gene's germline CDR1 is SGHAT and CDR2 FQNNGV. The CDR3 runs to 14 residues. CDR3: CASSWTGRSYEQYF. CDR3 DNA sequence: TGTGCCAGCAGCTGGACAGGGCGGTCCTACGAGCAGTACTTC.

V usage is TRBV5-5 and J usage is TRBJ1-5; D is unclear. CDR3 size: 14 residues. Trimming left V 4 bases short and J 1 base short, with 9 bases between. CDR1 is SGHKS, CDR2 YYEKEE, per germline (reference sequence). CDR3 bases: TGTGCCAGCAGCCGCCAACAGAGCAATCAGCCCCAGCATTTT. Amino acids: CASSRQQSNQPQHF.

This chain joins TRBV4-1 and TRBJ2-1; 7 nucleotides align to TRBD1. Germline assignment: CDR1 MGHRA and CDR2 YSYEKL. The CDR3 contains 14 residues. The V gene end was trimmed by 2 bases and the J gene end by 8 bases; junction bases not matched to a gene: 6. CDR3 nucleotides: TGCGCCAGCAGCCAAAGGGACAGAACGTATGAGCAGTTCTTC. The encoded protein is CASSQRDRTYEQFF.

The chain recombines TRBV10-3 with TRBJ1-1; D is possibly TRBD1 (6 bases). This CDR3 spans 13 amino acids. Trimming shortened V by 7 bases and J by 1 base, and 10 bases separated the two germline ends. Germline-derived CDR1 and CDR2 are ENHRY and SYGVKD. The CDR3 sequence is CAITAGENTEAFF. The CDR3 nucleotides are TGTGCCATCACGGCAGGGGAGAACACTGAAGCTTTCTTT.

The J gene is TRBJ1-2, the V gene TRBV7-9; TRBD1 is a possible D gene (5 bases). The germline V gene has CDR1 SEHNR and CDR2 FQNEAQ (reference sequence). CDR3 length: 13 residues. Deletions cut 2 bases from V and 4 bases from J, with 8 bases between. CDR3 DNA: TGTGCCAGCAGCTTATCGGGGGGCTATGGCTACACCTTC. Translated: CASSLSGGYGYTF.

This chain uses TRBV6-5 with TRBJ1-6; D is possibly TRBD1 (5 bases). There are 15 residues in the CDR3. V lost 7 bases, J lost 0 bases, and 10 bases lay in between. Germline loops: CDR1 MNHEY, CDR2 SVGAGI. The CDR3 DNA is TGTGCCAGCACCTACAGGAGCTCCTATAATTCACCCCTCCACTTT. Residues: CASTYRSSYNSPLHF.

The CDR3 DNA is TGCGCCAGCAGCCTCCCGGGGGTATCATCGGGGCGCGAGCAGTACTTC. Protein: CASSLPGVSSGREQYF. The rearrangement joins TRBV4-1 to TRBJ2-7, with D tentatively TRBD2 (6 bases). The CDR3 is 16 residues long. Trimming pared 4 bases from V and 6 bases from J, leaving 22 bases between. Germline V CDR1 and CDR2: MGHRA, YSYEKL.

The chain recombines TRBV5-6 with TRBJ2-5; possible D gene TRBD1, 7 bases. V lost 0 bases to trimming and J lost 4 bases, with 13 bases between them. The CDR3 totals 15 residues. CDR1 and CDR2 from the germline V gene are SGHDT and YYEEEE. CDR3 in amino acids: CASSLATQGGETQYF. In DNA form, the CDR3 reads TGTGCCAGCAGCTTGGCCACCCAGGGGGGAGAGACCCAGTACTTC.

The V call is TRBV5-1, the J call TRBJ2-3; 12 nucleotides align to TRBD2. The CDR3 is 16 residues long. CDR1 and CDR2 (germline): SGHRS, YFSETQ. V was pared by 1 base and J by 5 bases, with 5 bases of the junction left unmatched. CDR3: CASSLLLAGGRDTQYF. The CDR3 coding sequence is TGCGCCAGCAGCTTGTTGCTAGCGGGGGGGCGAGATACGCAGTATTTT.

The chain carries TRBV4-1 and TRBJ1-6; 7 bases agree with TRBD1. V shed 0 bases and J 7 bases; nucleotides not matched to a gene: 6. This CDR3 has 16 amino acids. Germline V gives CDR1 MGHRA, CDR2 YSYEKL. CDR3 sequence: CASSQEVGTENSPLHF. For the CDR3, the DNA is TGCGCCAGCAGCCAAGAAGTCGGGACAGAGAATTCACCCCTCCACTTT.

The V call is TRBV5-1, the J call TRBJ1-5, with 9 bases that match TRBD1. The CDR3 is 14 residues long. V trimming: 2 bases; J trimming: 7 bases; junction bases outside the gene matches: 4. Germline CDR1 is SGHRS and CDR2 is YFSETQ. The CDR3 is CASSLQGAGQPQHF. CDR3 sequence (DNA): TGCGCCAGCAGCTTACAGGGGGCCGGACAGCCCCAGCATTTT.

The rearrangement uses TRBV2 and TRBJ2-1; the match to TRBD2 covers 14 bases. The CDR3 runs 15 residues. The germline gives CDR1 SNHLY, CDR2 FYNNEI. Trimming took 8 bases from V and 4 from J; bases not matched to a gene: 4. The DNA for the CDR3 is TGTGCCAGCGCCGGACTAGCGGGAGGTTACAATGAGCAGTTCTTC. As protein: CASAGLAGGYNEQFF.

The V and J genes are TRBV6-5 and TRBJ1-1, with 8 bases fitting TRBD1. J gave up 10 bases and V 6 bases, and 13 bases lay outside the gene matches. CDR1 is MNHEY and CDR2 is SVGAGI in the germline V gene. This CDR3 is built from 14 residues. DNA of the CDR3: TGTGCCAGCAGGTCATCCGGGACAGGCGCGTCAGCTTTCTTT. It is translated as CASRSSGTGASAFF.

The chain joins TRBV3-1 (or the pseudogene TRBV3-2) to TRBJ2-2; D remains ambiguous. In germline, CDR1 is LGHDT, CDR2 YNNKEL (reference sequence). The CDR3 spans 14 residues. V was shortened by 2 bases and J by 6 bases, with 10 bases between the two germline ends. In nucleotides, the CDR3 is TGTGCCAGCAGCCAACGCGGAGATTCCGGGGAGCTGTTTTTT. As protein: CASSQRGDSGELFF.

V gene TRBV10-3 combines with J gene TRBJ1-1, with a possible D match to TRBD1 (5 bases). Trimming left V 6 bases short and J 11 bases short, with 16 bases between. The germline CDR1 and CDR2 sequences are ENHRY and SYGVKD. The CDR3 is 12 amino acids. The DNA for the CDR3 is TGTGCCATCAGGGGGACTGATCTCGTGGCTTTCTTT. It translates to CAIRGTDLVAFF.

The CDR3 region is CATSRDRQGDVGMNTEAFF. The CDR3 bases are TGTGCCACCAGCAGAGATCGACAGGGAGATGTAGGGATGAACACTGAAGCTTTCTTT. This chain links TRBV15 with TRBJ1-1, with 7 bases matching TRBD1. The junction had 13 bases not matched to a gene; V was cut back by 0 bases and J by 0 bases. The CDR3 is 19 residues long. Germline V gives CDR1 LNHNV, CDR2 YYDKDF (reference sequence). Full variable domain (outside the CDR3, taken from reference TRBV15 and TRBJ1-1): DAMVIQNPRYQVTQFGKPVTLSCSQTLNHNVMYWYQQKSSQAPKLLFHYYDKDFNNEADTPDNFQSRRPNTSFCFLDIRSPGLGDTAMYLCATSRDRQGDVGMNTEAFFGQGTRLTVV.

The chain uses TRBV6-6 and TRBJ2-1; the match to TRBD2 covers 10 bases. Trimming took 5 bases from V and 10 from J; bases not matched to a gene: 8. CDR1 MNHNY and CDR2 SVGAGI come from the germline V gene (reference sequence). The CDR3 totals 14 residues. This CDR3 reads CASSHPSGGREQFF. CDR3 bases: TGTGCCAGCAGTCACCCTAGCGGGGGAAGGGAGCAGTTCTTC.

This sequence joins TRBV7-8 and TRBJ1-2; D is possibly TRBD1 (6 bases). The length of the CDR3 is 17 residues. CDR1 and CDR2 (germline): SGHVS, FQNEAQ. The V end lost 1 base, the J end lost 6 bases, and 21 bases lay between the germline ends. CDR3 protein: CASSLDVMDRKGNGYTF. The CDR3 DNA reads TGTGCCAGCAGCTTAGACGTAATGGACAGAAAAGGGAATGGCTACACCTTC.

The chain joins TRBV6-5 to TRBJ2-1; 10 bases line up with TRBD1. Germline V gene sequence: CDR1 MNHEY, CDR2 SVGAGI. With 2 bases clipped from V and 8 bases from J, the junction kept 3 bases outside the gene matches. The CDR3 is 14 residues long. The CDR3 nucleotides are TGTGCCAGCAGTTACGGGACAGGGGCCGATGAGCAGTTCTTC. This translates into CASSYGTGADEQFF.